Listed here are 6 T cell receptor beta chains from one sample, sequenced in a study of metastatic and nonmetastatic thyroid tumors. Among the patients, none had received any treatment before thyroid surgery. TCRdb called clones again from the PCR reads with MiXCR. The sample lists 10,000 or so clones, 35% to 45% occurring once. Material for sequencing was tumor tissue. Source of these receptors: a female donor with papillary thyroid cancer or a benign thyroid nodule (not recorded which). Some clones in this sample may be carry-over from other donors' samples.

This clone occurred a few times. The chain carries TRBV6-2 or TRBV6-3 and TRBJ1-5, with 11 bases lining up with TRBD1. The CDR3 spans 15 residues. Germline V lookup: CDR1 MNHEY, CDR2 SVGEGT. Trimming cost V 6 bases and J 5 bases; bases outside gene matches: 6. The DNA for the CDR3 is TGTGCCAGCAGCGAATGGACAGGGGGCTATCAGCCCCAGCATTTT. Its translation: CASSEWTGGYQPQHF.

In this sample, this clone turned up a few times. V is TRBV12-5 and J is TRBJ2-2, with D unresolved. Germline V gene sequence: CDR1 LGHNT, CDR2 FRNRAP. Trimming took 2 bases from V and 6 from J, leaving 19 bases between them. This CDR3 comprises 17 residues. The CDR3 loop is CASGLTVSKVTPGELFF. CDR3 DNA sequence: TGTGCTAGTGGTTTGACCGTATCGAAGGTGACCCCCGGGGAGCTGTTTTTT.

V and J are TRBV30 and TRBJ1-1; a possible D gene is TRBD1 (5 bases). The V end lost 8 bases, the J end lost 2 bases, and 12 bases lay between the germline ends. Germline V gene lookup returns CDR1 GTSNPN and CDR2 SVGIG (reference sequence). This CDR3 spans 12 amino acids. CDR3 residues: CATARDNTEAFF. In DNA form, the CDR3 reads TGTGCCACCGCAAGGGACAACACTGAAGCTTTCTTT.

The sample holds a few counts of this clone. The J gene is TRBJ2-7, the V gene TRBV6-2 or TRBV6-3, with TRBD1 as a possible D gene (5 bases). The CDR3 loop spans 14 amino acids. The V and J ends lost 6 bases and 6 bases respectively, with 18 bases between them. CDR1 and CDR2 (germline): MNHEY, SVGEGT. CDR3 in amino acids: CASRNPGLPVEQYF. The CDR3 DNA sequence: TGTGCCAGCAGAAACCCAGGGCTACCTGTCGAGCAGTACTTC.

The chain joins TRBV28 to TRBJ1-1; 9 bases agree with TRBD1. The V gene end was trimmed by 8 bases and the J gene end by 4 bases; junction bases not matched to a gene: 8. The length of the CDR3 is 14 residues. Germline loops: CDR1 MDHEN, CDR2 SYDVKM. The CDR3 DNA follows: TGTGCCAGCGGAAACAGGGGGCGAGCCACTGAAGCTTTCTTT. Translating it yields CASGNRGRATEAFF.

In its sample, this clone was seen many times. The V gene is TRBV30, the J gene TRBJ2-3, with 10 bases that match TRBD1. Unmatched junction bases numbered 4, after V lost 0 bases and J lost 1 base. This CDR3 region has 16 residues. Germline CDR1 and CDR2: GTSNPN and SVGIG (reference sequence). The CDR3 DNA reads TGTGCCTGGAGTGTTCGGACAGGGGGACGCACAGATACGCAGTATTTT. It codes for CAWSVRTGGRTDTQYF.